These T cell receptor beta chains were read from a single sample in a study of type 1 regulatory T cells. TCRdb re-derived calls from the reads in MiXCR, one entry per CDR3 protein. Among 80,000 to 100,000 distinct CDR3 sequences, roughly 28% were seen once, and the ten largest hold 2% to 2.5%. Material: CD4+ T cells, either the whole sample or a sorted fraction (not recorded which). These receptors came from a human donor in good health. The CDR3 runs from the conserved cysteine through the conserved F or W. A D gene is named only where the DNA matches it firmly. Some rows have no size entry. The others give once, few or many, or a class for an expanded clone.

clone_size d_call j_call v_call cdr3_aa cdr3_nt
. . TRBJ2-4 TRBV5-5 CASSLDRVGTKNIQYF TGTGCCAGCAGCTTGGATAGGGTCGGAACCAAAAACATTCAGTACTTC
few TRBD2 TRBJ2-7 TRBV7-9 CASSPWAVGLADYEQYF TGTGCCAGCAGCCCGTGGGCAGTGGGACTAGCGGACTACGAGCAGTACTTC
. . TRBJ2-3 TRBV20-1 CSVKIGLRDLLITDTQYF TGCAGTGTAAAGATCGGATTGCGGGATCTACTTATCACAGATACGCAGTATTTT
. . TRBJ2-7 TRBV5-1 CASSATQGSYEQYF TGCGCCAGCAGCGCAACTCAGGGTTCCTACGAGCAGTACTTC
few . TRBJ2-2 TRBV20-1 CSATVLGTGELFF TGCAGTGCAACGGTCCTGGGCACCGGGGAGCTGTTTTTT
. . TRBJ2-3 TRBV14 CASSQDRRPSTDTQYF TGTGCCAGCAGCCAAGATCGGCGGCCTAGCACAGATACGCAGTATTTT
. . TRBJ2-3 TRBV20-1 CSARRQVLNTDTQYF TGCAGTGCTCGAAGACAGGTCCTTAACACAGATACGCAGTATTTT
. TRBD1 TRBJ1-6 TRBV27 CASRPRQGRTSPLHF TGTGCCAGCAGGCCCCGACAGGGGAGGACTTCACCCCTCCACTTT
. TRBD1 TRBJ1-5 TRBV12-3/TRBV12-4 CASIRTGTGLYSNQPQHF TGTGCCAGCATCAGAACCGGGACAGGACTTTATAGCAATCAGCCCCAGCATTTT
. . TRBJ2-5 TRBV15 CATSRGGGETQYF TGTGCCACCAGCAGAGGGGGTGGAGAGACCCAGTACTTC
. TRBD1 TRBJ2-7 TRBV11-2 CASSLIALLGQGASYEQYF TGTGCCAGCAGCTTAATCGCCTTACTTGGACAGGGGGCCTCCTACGAGCAGTACTTC
. TRBD2 TRBJ2-1 TRBV12-3/TRBV12-4 CASMILAGGLSYNEQFF TGTGCCAGCATGATTTTAGCGGGAGGGCTTTCCTACAATGAGCAGTTCTTC
. TRBD2 TRBJ2-7 TRBV6-1 CASSPGRGTSGYEQYF TGTGCCAGCAGTCCCGGGCGTGGGACTAGCGGCTACGAGCAGTACTTC
. . TRBJ1-2 TRBV11-2 CASSLDLANYGYTF TGTGCCAGCAGCTTAGATCTAGCTAACTATGGCTACACCTTC
. . TRBJ2-1 TRBV29-1 CSVERNNEQFF TGCAGCGTTGAAAGGAATAATGAGCAGTTCTTC
few TRBD2 TRBJ2-3 TRBV7-2 CASSFASGSMDTQYF TGTGCCAGCAGCTTCGCTAGCGGGAGCATGGATACGCAGTATTTT
. . TRBJ2-3 TRBV7-2 CASSFPQSTDTQYF TGTGCCAGCAGCTTCCCACAATCGACCGATACGCAGTATTTT
once . TRBJ2-1 TRBV20-1 CSANPDPGSGNEQFF TGCAGTGCCAACCCGGACCCGGGCTCCGGCAATGAGCAGTTCTTC
. . TRBJ2-5 TRBV4-3 CASSQDTAGETQYF TGCGCCAGCAGCCAGGACACGGCGGGAGAGACCCAGTACTTC
few . TRBJ2-3 TRBV11-2 CASTWDAYLSTDTQYF TGTGCCAGCACCTGGGACGCATACCTAAGCACAGATACGCAGTATTTT
once TRBD1 TRBJ2-2 TRBV19 CASSIAQGVTGELFF TGTGCCAGTAGTATAGCTCAGGGGGTCACCGGGGAGCTGTTTTTT
few TRBD1 TRBJ1-1 TRBV2 CASRMTGTGTEAFF TGTGCCAGCAGGATGACAGGGACCGGCACTGAAGCTTTCTTT